This TCR beta chain was recorded in a study of T cell responses to AZD1222 COVID-19 vaccine. General study results and limits: Only five to seven individuals given AZD1222 were seropositive at baseline. Researchers took repertoire samples only after the peak T cell response had come.

CDR3 length: 16 amino acids. Looked up from germline, CDR1 is MDHEN and CDR2 is SYDVKM. V dropped 3 bases and J dropped 5 bases, with 17 bases sitting between them. Only in-frame clones appear in the TCRdb table, and some are missing; sequencing was by immunoSEQ multiplex PCR. Among about 22,000 clones listed, 65% to 90% were seen once. A remark on this clone: The antigen is undetermined.

The chain uses TRBV28 and TRBJ2-4; D may be TRBD1 (7 bases). The clonotype comes from an adult in good health. The specimen comprised peripheral blood, sampled on day 0 of AZD1222 vaccination. The CDR3 region is CASSFPRQGGENIQYF. The CDR3 DNA reads TGTGCCAGCAGTTTTCCGCGACAGGGAGGAGAAAACATTCAGTACTTC. The full variable domain, its missing parts supplied by reference TRBV28 and TRBJ2-4, is DVKVTQSSRYLVKRTGEKVFLECVQDMDHENMFWYRQDPGLGLRLIYFSYDVKMKEKGDIPEGYSVSREKKERFSLILESASTNQTSMYLCASSFPRQGGENIQYFGAGTRLSVL.